This T cell receptor (beta chain) is drawn from a study of cytomegalovirus exposure and HLA in healthy donors (dated by TCRdb to about 2017). In terms of the full investigation: A later analysis indicated that the 100 to 150 validation repertoires were generated on the platform also employed for the roughly 730 repertoires of the first cohort. The study was designed to test whether signatures of past pathogen exposure could be identified by cataloging public T cell receptors. A separate validation cohort of some 130 different subjects was used in addition to the approximately 670-subject first cohort. To predict cytomegalovirus infection status, the study combined high-throughput TCR immunosequencing, statistical association of individual TCRs with disease status, and machine learning.

As encoded in the germline V gene, CDR1 is MDHEN while CDR2 is SYDVKM. Unmatched junction bases come to 6, with V trimmed by 6 bases and J by 2 bases. The CDR3 holds 15 amino acids from the cysteine to the phenylalanine. Only the CDR3 DNA stays, 45 bases, in frame from base 1. Overall study results and their limits: In vitro tests confirmed that a few of the cytomegalovirus-associated TCR beta chains recognize cytomegalovirus antigens. In a later analysis, TCRs clustered in the first cohort were found to also tend to co-occur in the 130 or so validation repertoires, with approximately 94% of cluster scores above 0. According to the authors, the approach could potentially be generalized to other disease states and immunological phenotypes. Most TCR sequences were observed very rarely across donors, whereas some public TCRs were present in many individuals. All 120 or so repertoires were used to score co-occurrence in the validation cohort in a later analysis, because that analysis had no HLA typing for the cohort. In both the original and validation cohorts, the classifier was reported to diagnose cytomegalovirus status with high specificity and sensitivity. A total of 150 or so TCR beta chains were listed by the study as associated with cytomegalovirus.

A note on this clone: No cognate antigen has been identified for it. No per-base quality is available; no much larger clone lies one base away.

The donors were included in the validation cohort of 120 subjects, a group kept apart from the approximately 700-subject first cohort. Library preparation was by the immunoSEQ multiplex PCR assay. The source study handled its data this way. A statistical classification framework was built to diagnose cytomegalovirus status from the catalog of TCR beta chain sequences. As stored in TCRdb, this immuneACCESS dataset retains in-frame rearrangements with V and J assigned. A fraction of the clones does not appear; measured against another copy, unresolved V genes explain less than half of the discrepancy, and the remainder lacks a known reason. The DNA gave D and trimming, while V, J and clone size come from that table. Recorded for this sample are over 150,000 clones; 75% to 95% of them occurred a single time. The top ten constitute 3% to 3.5% of the sample.

Sequencing was done on a sample of PBMCs. The chain is assembled from TRBV28 and TRBJ2-3, with 9 bases in between that match TRBD1. The source of this sequence is a young woman in good health and CMV-seropositive. The sequence in DNA is TGTGCCAGCAGCCTGGGACAGGGCTACACAGATACGCAGTATTTT. Its translation is CASSLGQGYTDTQYF.